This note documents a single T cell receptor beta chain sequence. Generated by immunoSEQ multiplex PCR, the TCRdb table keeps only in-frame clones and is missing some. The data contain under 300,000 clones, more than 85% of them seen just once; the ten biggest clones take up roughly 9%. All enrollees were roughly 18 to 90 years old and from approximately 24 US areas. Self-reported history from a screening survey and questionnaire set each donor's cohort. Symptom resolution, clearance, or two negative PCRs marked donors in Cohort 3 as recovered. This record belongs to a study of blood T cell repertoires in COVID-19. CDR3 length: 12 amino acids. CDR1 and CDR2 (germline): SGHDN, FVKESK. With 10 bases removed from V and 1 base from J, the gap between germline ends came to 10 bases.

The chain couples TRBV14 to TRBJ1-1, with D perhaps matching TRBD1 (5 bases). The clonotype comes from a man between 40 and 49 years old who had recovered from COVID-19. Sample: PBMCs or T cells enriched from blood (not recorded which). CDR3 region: CATRQSNTEAFF. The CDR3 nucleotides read TGTGCCACTAGACAGTCGAACACTGAAGCTTTCTTT.